This T cell receptor beta chain was identified in a study of blood T cell repertoires in COVID-19. Study overall: T cells, B-cell-depleted T cells, or PBMCs provided the cDNA or gDNA that served as material.

The germline V gene encodes CDR1 MNHNS and CDR2 SASEGT. V lost 1 base, J lost 3 bases, and 6 bases stayed unmatched. The CDR3 runs to 16 residues. Original processing methods: Amplification of reference gene primers provided the estimated nucleated cell counts. Generated by immunoSEQ multiplex PCR, the TCRdb table keeps only in-frame clones and is missing some. The DNA was the basis for D and trimming; V, J and clone size are from that table. Among around 150,000 clones listed, about 83% were seen once. The rearrangement joins TRBV6-1 to TRBJ2-5, with 9 positions matching TRBD1. The sample comprised peripheral blood. This clonotype originated in a woman aged 70-85 years with COVID-19, enrolled during active disease. CDR3 residues: CASSEGRGQGKETQYF. The CDR3 DNA is TGTGCCAGCAGTGAAGGGAGAGGACAGGGGAAAGAGACCCAGTACTTC.